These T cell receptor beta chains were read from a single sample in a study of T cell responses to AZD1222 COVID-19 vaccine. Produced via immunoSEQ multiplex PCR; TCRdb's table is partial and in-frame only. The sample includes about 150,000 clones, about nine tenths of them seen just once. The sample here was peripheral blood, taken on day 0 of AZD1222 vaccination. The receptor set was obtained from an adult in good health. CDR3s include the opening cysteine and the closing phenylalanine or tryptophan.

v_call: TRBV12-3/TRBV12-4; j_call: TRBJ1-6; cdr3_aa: CASSPTPHSPLHF
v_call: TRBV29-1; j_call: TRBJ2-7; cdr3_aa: CSVTDTRTGAYYEQYF
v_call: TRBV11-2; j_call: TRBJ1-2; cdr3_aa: CASSPTGGPYGYTF
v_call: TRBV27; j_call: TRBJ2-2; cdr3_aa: CASSYWGAGGPKTGELFF
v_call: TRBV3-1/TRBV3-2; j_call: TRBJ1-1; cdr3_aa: CASSLGPGGAFF
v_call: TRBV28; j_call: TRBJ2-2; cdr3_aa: CASSLHANTGELFF
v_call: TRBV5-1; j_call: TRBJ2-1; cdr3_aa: CASSSQGSNEQFF
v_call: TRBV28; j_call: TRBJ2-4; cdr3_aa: CASSPGGVSKNIQYF
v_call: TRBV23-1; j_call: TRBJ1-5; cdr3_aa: CASRLRGCNQPQHF
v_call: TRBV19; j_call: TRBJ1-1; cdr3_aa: CASSIDENTEAFF
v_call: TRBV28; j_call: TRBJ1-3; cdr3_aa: CASSLSGVGNTIYF
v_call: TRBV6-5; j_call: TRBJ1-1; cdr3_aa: CASTLNRDTEAFF
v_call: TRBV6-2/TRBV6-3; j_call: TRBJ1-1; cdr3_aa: CASSETENTEAFF
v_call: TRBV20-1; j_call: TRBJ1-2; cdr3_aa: CSATLLEGYTF
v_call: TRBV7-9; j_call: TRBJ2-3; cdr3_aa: CASSPSGGLGMGTDTQYF
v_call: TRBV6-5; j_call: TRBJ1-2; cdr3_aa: CASRRTGGTYGYTF
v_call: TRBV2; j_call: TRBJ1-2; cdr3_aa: CASNLAAANYGYTF
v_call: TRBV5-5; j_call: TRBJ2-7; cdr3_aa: CASVTGDYQYF
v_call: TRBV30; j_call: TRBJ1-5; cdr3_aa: CAWSPPGGNQPQHF
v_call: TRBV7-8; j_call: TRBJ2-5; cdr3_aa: CASSLGLAVTETQYF
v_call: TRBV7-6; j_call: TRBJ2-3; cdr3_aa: CASSLGTSGSEADTQYF
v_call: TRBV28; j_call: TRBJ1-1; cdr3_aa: CASSSQTGRTEAFF
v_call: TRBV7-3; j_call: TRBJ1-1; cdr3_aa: CASSPTLNTEAFF
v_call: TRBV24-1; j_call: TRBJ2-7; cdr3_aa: CATSDRNTYEQYF
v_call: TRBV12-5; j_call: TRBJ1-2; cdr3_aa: CASGLVLPNVMEKGFIHYGYTF
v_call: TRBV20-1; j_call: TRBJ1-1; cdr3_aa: CSARLDRGAFF
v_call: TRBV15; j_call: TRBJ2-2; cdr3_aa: CATSRDGSLAGAGGELFF
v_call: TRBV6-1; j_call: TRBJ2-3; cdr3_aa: CASSDSGASTDTQYF
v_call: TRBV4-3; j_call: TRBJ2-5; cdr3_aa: CASSPGQGVETQYF
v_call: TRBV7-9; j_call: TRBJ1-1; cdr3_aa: CASSFRGSNTEAFF
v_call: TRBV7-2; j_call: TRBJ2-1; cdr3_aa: CASSLDSGSRNEQFF
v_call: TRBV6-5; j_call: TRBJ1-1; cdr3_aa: CASSYGPNTEAFF
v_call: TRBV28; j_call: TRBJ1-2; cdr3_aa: CASSRNWAGLYGYTF
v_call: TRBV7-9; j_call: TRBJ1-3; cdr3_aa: CASSRRGLEGNTIYF
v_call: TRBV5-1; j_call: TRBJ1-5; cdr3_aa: CASSLGGTHQPQHF
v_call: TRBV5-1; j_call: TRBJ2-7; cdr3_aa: CASSLGQGAHEQYF
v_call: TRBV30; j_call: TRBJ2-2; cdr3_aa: CAWSQGLAATNTGELFF
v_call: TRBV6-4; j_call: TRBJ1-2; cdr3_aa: CASRGRSTDGNYGYTF
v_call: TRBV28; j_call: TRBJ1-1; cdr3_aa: CASSLYRGSGNTEAFF
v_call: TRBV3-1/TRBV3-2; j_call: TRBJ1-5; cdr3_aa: CASSSWGGQPQHF
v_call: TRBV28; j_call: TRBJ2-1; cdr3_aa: CASRLSTGGHEQFF
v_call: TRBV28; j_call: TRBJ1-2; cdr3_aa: CASSLTPTGEDYGYTF
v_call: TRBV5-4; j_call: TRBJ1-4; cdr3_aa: CASSWGGLEKLFF
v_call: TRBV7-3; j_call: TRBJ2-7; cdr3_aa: CASSSGPTAPSYEQYF